The clone carrying this T cell receptor beta chain was seen a few times. Its specificity is unknown. Repertoires were generated with immunoSEQ multiplex PCR, while TCRdb's copy carries only in-frame clones and drops some. Of roughly 6,000 clones in the sample, 70% to 80% were seen once. After pathologic assessment, macro-dissection selected premalignant or tumor cells for extraction. The data stem from a study of immune evolution from preneoplasia to lung adenocarcinoma. The study's findings and limits: Clonality was highest in normal lung, lower in later-stage lesions apparently.

The sequence derives from a person aged 55 to 79 with lung adenocarcinoma. The sample taken for sequencing was FFPE minimally invasive lung adenocarcinoma tissue.

The CDR3 region is CASSLGLAGPNEQFF. The CDR3, as DNA: TGCGCCAGCAGCTTGGGACTAGCGGGACCCAATGAGCAGTTCTTC. This chain uses TRBV5-1 with TRBJ2-1; 11 nucleotides agree with TRBD2. CDR3 length equals 15 residues. Germline-derived CDR1 and CDR2 are SGHRS and YFSETQ. J gave up 6 bases and V 0 bases, and 2 bases lay outside the gene matches.